Shown below are 7 T cell receptor beta chains from a single sample sequenced in a study of T cell responses to AZD1222 COVID-19 vaccine. Repertoires were generated with immunoSEQ multiplex PCR, while TCRdb's copy carries only in-frame clones and drops some. The sample has 90,000 to 110,000 clones; approximately 90% are singletons. Sequencing was performed on peripheral blood, taken on day 0 of AZD1222 vaccination. The receptor source for this set is an adult in good health.

V is TRBV4-2 and J is TRBJ2-3; no reliable D call. V was trimmed by 0 bases and J by 7 bases, leaving 8 bases between them. The germline V gene has CDR1 LGHNA and CDR2 YNFKEQ. The CDR3 sequence is 13 residues long. The DNA for the CDR3 is TGTGCCAGCAGCCAAGAAGAGCGTAATACGCAGTATTTT. Protein: CASSQEERNTQYF.

This clone has a single count. The rearrangement links TRBV30 to TRBJ1-4; no definite D call. Germline CDR1 GTSNPN, CDR2 SVGIG (reference sequence). V was trimmed by 2 bases and J by 8 bases, leaving 9 bases between them. The CDR3 covers 12 residues. CDR3 nucleotide sequence: TGTGCCTGGAGTCCAGGACGGGAAAAACTGTTTTTT. Translated, it gives CAWSPGREKLFF.

V is TRBV7-3 and J is TRBJ1-1; TRBD1 matches 8 bases. CDR3 length equals 14 residues. Losses at the gene ends were 5 bases for V and 5 bases for J; bases not matched to a gene: 7. Per the germline V gene, CDR1 is SGHTA and CDR2 is FQGTGA. CDR3 bases: TGTGCCAGCAGCGCACAGGGGGAGGGGACTGAAGCTTTCTTT. Amino acids: CASSAQGEGTEAFF.

The chain has TRBV16 and TRBJ1-1; the D is unclear. CDR1 KGHSY and CDR2 FQNENV come from the germline V gene. The CDR3 has 15 residues. The V end was cut by 6 bases, the J end by 0 bases, with 14 bases between. Written as DNA, the CDR3 is TGTGCCAGCAGTGACGGGATGGGCGTGAACACTGAAGCTTTCTTT. Translated: CASSDGMGVNTEAFF.

DNA for the CDR3: TGTGCCAGCAGCAGAAACCAAGAGACCCAGTACTTC. This translates into CASSRNQETQYF. The gene calls are TRBV27 and TRBJ2-5; D not certain. The germline gives CDR1 MNHEY, CDR2 SMNVEV (reference sequence). There are 12 residues in the CDR3. Trimming removed 6 bases at V and 0 bases at J, with 5 bases between.

This clone was observed a single time. The chain couples TRBV27 to TRBJ2-4; TRBD2 matches at 9 bases. The V gene end was trimmed by 3 bases and the J gene end by 8 bases; junction bases not matched to a gene: 14. There are 17 residues in the CDR3. The germline CDR1 and CDR2 sequences are MNHEY and SMNVEV (reference sequence). DNA of the CDR3: TGTGCCAGCAGTTTGGTTAGCGGGGGCCCCAGGCCCGACATTCAGTACTTC. Protein product: CASSLVSGGPRPDIQYF.

The rearrangement links TRBV28 to TRBJ1-1; D ambiguous. The CDR3 extends over 14 amino acids. From germline, CDR1 is MDHEN and CDR2 SYDVKM. V lost 2 bases and J 9 bases, leaving 16 bases between the germline ends. CDR3: CASSLRSTVLKAFF. As DNA, the CDR3 is TGTGCCAGCAGTTTACGTAGTACGGTCCTTAAAGCTTTCTTT.